The rows below give T cell receptor beta chains drawn from one sample of a study of T cells after yellow fever vaccination. TCRdb re-analysed the 5' RACE reads in MiXCR, keeping a single row per CDR3 protein. The data contain a few hundred thousand distinct CDR3 sequences, over 5% of them singletons. The input for sequencing was PBMCs, taken 5 days after the yellow fever booster vaccination. These receptors came from a young man who received the YFV17D yellow fever vaccine. The conserved cysteine and the conserved F or W are not part of the CDR3 here. The order of the fields is D gene, V gene, J gene, CDR3 protein. D genes are given only for firm matches.

d_call: TRBD1; v_call: TRBV10-3; j_call: TRBJ1-5; cdr3_aa: AISGGMEGASPNQPQH
d_call: TRBD2; v_call: TRBV28; j_call: TRBJ2-7; cdr3_aa: ASSSIGAGGREQY
d_call: TRBD2; v_call: TRBV5-6; j_call: TRBJ2-5; cdr3_aa: ASSSFGASGDQETQY
d_call: TRBD2; v_call: TRBV6-1; j_call: TRBJ2-1; cdr3_aa: ASRKPGTSGSGSYNEQF
d_call: .; v_call: TRBV23-1; j_call: TRBJ2-2; cdr3_aa: ASWGENTGVLF
d_call: TRBD1; v_call: TRBV11-2; j_call: TRBJ2-2; cdr3_aa: ASSERPGQGEGELF
d_call: TRBD1; v_call: TRBV5-1; j_call: TRBJ2-2; cdr3_aa: ASSSRDSTAGELF
d_call: TRBD1; v_call: TRBV29-1; j_call: TRBJ2-2; cdr3_aa: SVAGGTGGYTGELF
d_call: .; v_call: TRBV12-3/TRBV12-4; j_call: TRBJ1-3; cdr3_aa: ASSPYPGNTIY
d_call: TRBD2; v_call: TRBV5-5; j_call: TRBJ2-1; cdr3_aa: ASSLQAGGPVEQF